A selection of T cell receptor beta chains follows, all from one sample in a study of blood T cell repertoires in COVID-19. Method: immunoSEQ multiplex PCR; TCRdb's copy keeps in-frame clones and lacks some. The sample has 150,000 to 200,000 clones, approximately 91% seen once. The sample taken for sequencing was peripheral blood. These receptors were taken from a man aged 65-85 years with active or convalescent COVID-19. Both conserved end residues are part of each CDR3. A D gene is named only where the DNA matches it firmly. Where a row states a size, it is once, few, many or the class of an expanded clone; other rows omit it.

d_call: TRBD1
v_call: TRBV28
j_call: TRBJ2-7
clone_size: .
cdr3_nt: TGTGCCAGCAGTTTACCCCAGGGACAGGGCGGCGAGCAGTACTTC
cdr3_aa: CASSLPQGQGGEQYF

d_call: TRBD2
v_call: TRBV3-1/TRBV3-2
j_call: TRBJ2-1
clone_size: .
cdr3_nt: TGTGCCAGCAGCCAAGAGCTGTTAGCGGGAGACAATGAGCAGTTCTTC
cdr3_aa: CASSQELLAGDNEQFF

d_call: .
v_call: TRBV30
j_call: TRBJ1-1
clone_size: .
cdr3_nt: TGTGCCTGGAGTGCAGGGGCGCGTACTGAAGCTTTCTTT
cdr3_aa: CAWSAGARTEAFF

d_call: TRBD2
v_call: TRBV18
j_call: TRBJ2-3
clone_size: once
cdr3_nt: TGTGCCAGCTCACCACGACTAGCGGGAAAAGATACGCAGTATTTT
cdr3_aa: CASSPRLAGKDTQYF

d_call: TRBD1
v_call: TRBV9
j_call: TRBJ1-5
clone_size: .
cdr3_nt: TGTGCCAGCAGCCTCGGGACAGGGGGGAATCAGCCCCAGCATTTT
cdr3_aa: CASSLGTGGNQPQHF

d_call: .
v_call: TRBV6-5
j_call: TRBJ1-5
clone_size: .
cdr3_nt: TGTGCCAGCAGTCCCTCTTATAGCAATCAGCCCCAGCATTTT
cdr3_aa: CASSPSYSNQPQHF

d_call: .
v_call: TRBV27
j_call: TRBJ1-4
clone_size: .
cdr3_nt: TGTGCCAGCAGTTCTCAGGGGCCCAATGAAAAACTGTTTTTT
cdr3_aa: CASSSQGPNEKLFF

d_call: TRBD1
v_call: TRBV7-9
j_call: TRBJ1-5
clone_size: few
cdr3_nt: TGTGCCAGCAGCTACGGTGGAACAGGGGTGGGCAATCAGCCCCAGCATTTT
cdr3_aa: CASSYGGTGVGNQPQHF

d_call: .
v_call: TRBV27
j_call: TRBJ1-5
clone_size: .
cdr3_nt: TGTGCCAGCAGCCCCCTCGGCAATCAGCCCCAGCATTTT
cdr3_aa: CASSPLGNQPQHF

d_call: .
v_call: TRBV30
j_call: TRBJ2-2
clone_size: .
cdr3_nt: TGTGCCTGGAATCACGGCGCCAGGGTTACCGGGGAGCTGTTTTTT
cdr3_aa: CAWNHGARVTGELFF

d_call: .
v_call: TRBV5-1
j_call: TRBJ2-5
clone_size: .
cdr3_nt: TGCGCCAGCAGCTTTGTCCTAGCGGAGACCCAGTACTTC
cdr3_aa: CASSFVLAETQYF

d_call: .
v_call: TRBV2
j_call: TRBJ1-4
clone_size: .
cdr3_nt: TGTGCCAGCAGTCAGGAAAATGAAAAACTGTTTTTT
cdr3_aa: CASSQENEKLFF

d_call: .
v_call: TRBV7-2
j_call: TRBJ2-3
clone_size: .
cdr3_nt: TGTGCCAGCAGCTTCTCCGGGACGCGGGACGGGCAGTATTTT
cdr3_aa: CASSFSGTRDGQYF

d_call: .
v_call: TRBV30
j_call: TRBJ2-7
clone_size: .
cdr3_nt: TGTGCCTGGAGTGTTCCCCCCACTACCTACGAGCAGTACTTC
cdr3_aa: CAWSVPPTTYEQYF